This entry describes one T cell receptor beta chain. As yet, its antigen is unknown. Germline CDR1 is MGHRA and CDR2 is YSYEKL. J lost 6 bases, V lost 4 bases, and 11 bases had no gene match. The CDR3 spans 16 residues. This record comes from a study of T cell responses to AZD1222 COVID-19 vaccine. Overall study findings and caveats: Spike-specific TCR repertoires showed rising breadth and depth after two AZD1222 doses. It should be noted that donors were predominantly white British and more often female, and clonal diversity was possibly underestimated. Nearly half of spike-specific TCRs reportedly target variant regions that are unmutated in the B.1.351 and B.1.1.7 variants.

The table came from immunoSEQ multiplex PCR; TCRdb's copy has only in-frame clones and leaves some out. The repertoire holds roughly 190,000 clones, with about nine tenths as singletons. This sequence originates from an adult who received the AZD1222 COVID-19 vaccine. J is TRBJ2-3 and V is TRBV4-1; 9 bases fit TRBD1. This material consisted of peripheral blood, taken 28 days after the second AZD1222 dose. The CDR3 coding sequence is TGCGCCAGCAGCCGGCAACAGGGGGCGCGTGCGGATACGCAGTATTTT. This codes for CASSRQQGARADTQYF.